The entry that follows covers one T cell receptor beta chain sequence. Per the germline V gene, CDR1 is LNHDA and CDR2 is SQIVND (reference sequence). J was trimmed by 7 bases and V by 11 bases; bases with no gene match: 16. This CDR3 contains 15 residues. The data originate from a study of blood T cell repertoires in COVID-19. Study processing details: Amplified reference gene primers provided the basis for estimating nucleated cell counts. Sequencing was performed with immunoSEQ multiplex PCR; in TCRdb, only in-frame clones are kept and a portion is missing. That table supplies the V and J calls and clone size; D and trimming were determined from the DNA. The table has 130,000 or so clones, about 83% seen once.

The TCR comes from a woman in her 50s with acute or convalescent COVID-19. Sequences were obtained from peripheral blood. This chain connects TRBV19 to TRBJ2-2, with TRBD1 matching 7 bases. The CDR3 here is CAVRRGQGTGGELFF. CDR3 bases: TGTGCCGTGAGAAGGGGGCAGGGGACGGGCGGGGAGCTGTTTTTT. The full variable domain, in which reference TRBV19 and TRBJ2-2 provide the parts outside the CDR3, is DGGITQSPKYLFRKEGQNVTLSCEQNLNHDAMYWYRQDPGQGLRLIYYSQIVNDFQKGDIAEGYSVSREKKESFPLTVTSAQKNPTAFYLCAVRRGQGTGGELFFGEGSRLTVL.